Presented here are 7 T cell receptor beta chains from one specimen sequenced in a study of cytomegalovirus exposure and HLA in healthy donors. The PCR employed 60 Vbeta primers together with 13 Jbeta primers. The protocol was immunoSEQ multiplex PCR, while the TCRdb copy is restricted to in-frame clones and leaves out a portion. The table includes roughly 150,000 clones, about 85% detected once. The specimen sequenced was PBMCs. The origin of the receptors is a woman under 30 in good health and CMV-seronegative.

V and J are TRBV28 and TRBJ1-1; 7 bases fit TRBD1. The CDR3 contains 16 residues. With V trimmed by 5 bases and J by 5 bases, 14 bases remained unmatched. Per the germline V gene, CDR1 is MDHEN and CDR2 is SYDVKM. CDR3 residues: CASSQQGLRKGTEAFF. CDR3 in DNA: TGTGCCAGCAGTCAACAGGGGCTCCGTAAGGGGACTGAAGCTTTCTTT.

A remark on this clone: The junction and the germline gene differ at one end; a read error may be behind it. V and J are TRBV11-2 and TRBJ2-2, with 8 bases matching TRBD1. Germline V gives CDR1 SGHAT, CDR2 FQNNGV. CDR3 size: 13 residues. This CDR3 is CASSVDRGGELFF. The CDR3 DNA sequence: TGTGCCAGCAGCGTAGACAGGGGCGGGGAGCTGTTTTTT.

V usage is TRBV7-2 and J usage is TRBJ2-1, with D uncertain. CDR1 is SGHTA and CDR2 is FQGNSA in the germline V gene. This CDR3 comprises 12 residues. Trimming removed 3 bases at V and 10 bases at J, with 10 bases between. The CDR3 loop reads CASSFVAREQFF. The CDR3 nucleotides read TGTGCCAGCAGCTTCGTCGCGCGGGAGCAGTTCTTC.

The chain has TRBV5-1 and TRBJ2-7; perhaps TRBD2 as D (6 bases). V shed 9 bases and J shed 2 bases, with 18 bases lying between them. This CDR3 is built from 14 residues. CDR1 and CDR2 from the germline V gene are SGHRS and YFSETQ. The CDR3 loop reads CATSLGGLAYEQYF. DNA for the CDR3: TGCGCCACCTCCCTGGGGGGACTCGCCTACGAGCAGTACTTC. Combining the CDR3 with reference TRBV5-1 and TRBJ2-7 gives the whole variable domain KAGVTQTPRYLIKTRGQQVTLSCSPISGHRSVSWYQQTPGQGLQFLFEYFSETQRNKGNFPGRFSGRQFSNSRSEMNVSTLELGDSALYLCATSLGGLAYEQYFGPGTRLTVT.

There are a few counts of this clone. The chain links TRBV4-2 to TRBJ2-3, with TRBD2 matching over 11 bases. After removal of 1 base from V and 5 bases from J, the junction contained 5 bases not matched to a gene. CDR1 and CDR2 (germline): LGHNA, YNFKEQ. The CDR3 has 16 residues. CDR3 coding DNA: TGTGCCAGCAGCCAAGTAGCGGGGGGGCTGAAAGATACGCAGTATTTT. This codes for CASSQVAGGLKDTQYF.

The chain joins TRBV5-4 to TRBJ2-5; D uncertain. This CDR3 is 15 amino acids long. The V and J ends lost 0 bases and 5 bases respectively, with 14 bases between them. The germline V gene encodes CDR1 SGHNT and CDR2 YYREEE (reference sequence). The CDR3 sequence is CASSLGSHFGETQYF. CDR3 bases: TGTGCCAGCAGCTTGGGTAGCCACTTCGGGGAGACCCAGTACTTC.

The chain has TRBV19 and TRBJ2-3, with a tentative D call TRBD1 (6 bases). The germline V gene encodes CDR1 LNHDA and CDR2 SQIVND (reference sequence). Trimming took 1 base from V and 1 from J, leaving 9 bases between them. The CDR3 is made up of 15 amino acids. CDR3 nucleotide sequence: TGTGCCAGTAGTATAGGGGGGCTCGGCACAGATACGCAGTATTTT. As protein: CASSIGGLGTDTQYF. The variable domain in full, with the rest retrieved from reference TRBV19 and TRBJ2-3, is DGGITQSPKYLFRKEGQNVTLSCEQNLNHDAMYWYRQDPGQGLRLIYYSQIVNDFQKGDIAEGYSVSREKKESFPLTVTSAQKNPTAFYLCASSIGGLGTDTQYFGPGTRLTVL.